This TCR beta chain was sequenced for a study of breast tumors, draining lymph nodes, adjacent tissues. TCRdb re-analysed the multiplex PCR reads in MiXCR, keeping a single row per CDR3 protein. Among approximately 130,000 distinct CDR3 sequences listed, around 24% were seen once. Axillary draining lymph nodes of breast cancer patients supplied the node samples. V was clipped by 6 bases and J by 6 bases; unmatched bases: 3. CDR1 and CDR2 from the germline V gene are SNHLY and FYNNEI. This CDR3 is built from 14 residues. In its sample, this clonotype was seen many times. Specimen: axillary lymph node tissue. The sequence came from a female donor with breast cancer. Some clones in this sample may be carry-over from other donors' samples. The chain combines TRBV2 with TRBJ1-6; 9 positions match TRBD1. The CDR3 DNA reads TGTGCCAGCAGCCTGGACAGGGGTAATTCACCCCTCCACTTT. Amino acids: CASSLDRGNSPLHF.